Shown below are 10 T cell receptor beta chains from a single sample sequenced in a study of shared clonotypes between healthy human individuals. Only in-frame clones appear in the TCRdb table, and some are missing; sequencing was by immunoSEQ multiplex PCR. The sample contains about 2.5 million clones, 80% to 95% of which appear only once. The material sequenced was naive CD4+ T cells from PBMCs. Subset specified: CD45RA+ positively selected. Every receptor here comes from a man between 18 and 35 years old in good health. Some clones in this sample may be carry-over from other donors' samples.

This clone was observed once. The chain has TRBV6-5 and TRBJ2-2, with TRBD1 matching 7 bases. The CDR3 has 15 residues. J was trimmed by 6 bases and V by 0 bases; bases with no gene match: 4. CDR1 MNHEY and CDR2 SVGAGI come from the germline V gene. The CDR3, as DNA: TGTGCCAGCAGTTACTCGATCCAGGGGGCCGGGGAGCTGTTTTTT. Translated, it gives CASSYSIQGAGELFF.

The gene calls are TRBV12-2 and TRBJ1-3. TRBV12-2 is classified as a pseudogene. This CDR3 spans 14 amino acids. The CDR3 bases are TGTGCAAGTCGCTCAGCCACGTCTGGAAACACCATATATTTT. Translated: CASRSATSGNTIYF.

The CDR3 bases are TGTGCCAGCAGCGTAGGGACGAGTCTTCAAGAGACCCAGTACTTC. This sequence encodes CASSVGTSLQETQYF. V usage is TRBV9 and J usage is TRBJ2-5; D is unresolved. V dropped 0 bases and J dropped 2 bases, with 11 bases sitting between them. The CDR3 covers 15 residues. Germline V CDR1 and CDR2: SGDLS, YYNGEE.

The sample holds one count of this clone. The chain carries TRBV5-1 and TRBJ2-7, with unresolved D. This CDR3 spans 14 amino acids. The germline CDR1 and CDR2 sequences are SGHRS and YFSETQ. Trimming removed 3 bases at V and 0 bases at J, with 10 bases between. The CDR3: CASSYGDFSYEQYF. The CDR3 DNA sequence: TGCGCCAGCAGCTACGGAGACTTCTCCTACGAGCAGTACTTC.

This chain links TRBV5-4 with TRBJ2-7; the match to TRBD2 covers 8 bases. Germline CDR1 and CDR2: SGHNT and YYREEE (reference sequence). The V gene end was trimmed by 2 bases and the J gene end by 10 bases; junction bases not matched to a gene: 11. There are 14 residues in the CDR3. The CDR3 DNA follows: TGTGCCAGCAGCTTACCGGGACTAGTGTCATTTCAGTACTTC. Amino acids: CASSLPGLVSFQYF.

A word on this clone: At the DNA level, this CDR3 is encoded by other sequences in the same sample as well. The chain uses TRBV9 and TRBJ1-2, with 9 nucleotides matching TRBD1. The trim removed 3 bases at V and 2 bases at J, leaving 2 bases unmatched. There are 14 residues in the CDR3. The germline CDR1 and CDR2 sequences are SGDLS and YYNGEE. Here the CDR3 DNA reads TGTGCCAGCAGCGCACAGGGGGCGAACTATGGCTACACCTTC. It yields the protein CASSAQGANYGYTF.

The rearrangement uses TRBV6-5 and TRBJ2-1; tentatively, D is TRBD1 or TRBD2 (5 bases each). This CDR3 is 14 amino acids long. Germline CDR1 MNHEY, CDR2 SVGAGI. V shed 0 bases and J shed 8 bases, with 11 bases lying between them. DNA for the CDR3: TGTGCCAGCAGTTACTCGAAGAGGGGTTATGAGCAGTTCTTC. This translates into CASSYSKRGYEQFF.

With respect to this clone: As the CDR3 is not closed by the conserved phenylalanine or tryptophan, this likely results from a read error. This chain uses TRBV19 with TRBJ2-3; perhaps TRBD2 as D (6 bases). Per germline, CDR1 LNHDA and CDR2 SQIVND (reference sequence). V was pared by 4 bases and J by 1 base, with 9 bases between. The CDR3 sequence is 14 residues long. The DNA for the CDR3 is TGTGCCAGTAGTAGGGCTAGCGGCACAGATACGCAGTATTCT. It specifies CASSRASGTDTQYS.

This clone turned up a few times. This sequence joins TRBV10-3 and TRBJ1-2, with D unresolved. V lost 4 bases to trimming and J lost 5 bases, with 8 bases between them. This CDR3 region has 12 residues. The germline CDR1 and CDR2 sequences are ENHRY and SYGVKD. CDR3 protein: CAISGRGYGYTF. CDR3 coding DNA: TGTGCCATCAGTGGCCGGGGTTATGGCTACACCTTC.

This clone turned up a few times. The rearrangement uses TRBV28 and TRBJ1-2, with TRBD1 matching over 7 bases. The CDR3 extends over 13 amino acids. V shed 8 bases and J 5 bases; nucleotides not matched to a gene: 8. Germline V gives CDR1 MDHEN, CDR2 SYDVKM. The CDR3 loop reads CASCPAGGYGYTF. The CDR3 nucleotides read TGTGCCAGCTGCCCCGCAGGGGGGTATGGCTACACCTTC.